Described below is a single TCR beta chain sequence and its context. Its target is not known. The record originates from a study of shared clonotypes between healthy human individuals. Findings of the study overall: Roughly 4.6% of naive CD4 clonotypes were common to a few donors. Compared with clonotypes that all four donors shared, non-shared clonotypes had lower generation probabilities.

The V and J ends lost 1 base and 6 bases respectively, with 15 bases between them. The CDR3 spans 15 residues. Germline CDR1 is SEHNR and CDR2 is FQNEAQ (reference sequence). Around 200 ng DNA, about 28,000 T cell genomes, went into each sorted-subset replicate PCR. The table came from immunoSEQ multiplex PCR; TCRdb's copy has only in-frame clones and leaves some out. Among around 1.6 million clones listed, under 99% were seen once. Sequencing used naive CD4+ T cells sorted from blood. Indicated subset: CD45RA+ positively selected. The source of this sequence is a man younger than 45 in good health. The rearrangement joins TRBV7-9 to TRBJ1-2, with D possibly being TRBD1 (5 bases). The CDR3: CASSLERGPGHGYTF. The CDR3 DNA reads TGTGCCAGCAGCTTAGAAAGGGGTCCGGGACATGGCTACACCTTC.